This entry describes one T cell receptor (beta chain). Its binding antigen is unknown. No quality values exist for individual bases; no much larger clone is one base distant. Using the immunoSEQ hsTCRbeta Kit, TCR beta CDR3 regions were sequenced from DNA. Per the authors' processing: TCR sequencing data were analysed with the ImmunoSEQ Analyzer. T cell clonality was defined as 1 minus Pielou's evenness, as computed on productive rearrangements. To measure T cell diversity, the inverse Simpson index was applied to productive templates. T cell density was defined as TCR beta template counts normalized to usable DNA, with usable DNA estimated by amplifying and sequencing housekeeping genes. TCR metrics were compared across histologic stages using two-sided Kruskal-Wallis tests. TCRdb provides this immuneACCESS table in a form limited to in-frame rearrangements. Some clones are lacking; in checked studies, under half of them reflect an unresolved V gene, and why the rest are absent is not known. D and trimming come from the DNA, and the V and J calls and clone size come from that table. The sample table holds some 41,000 clones, of which approximately 80% were seen once. The leading ten clones occupy about 4.7% of the sample.

These data belong to a study of immune evolution from preneoplasia to lung adenocarcinoma (dated by TCRdb to 2020 to 2023). About the study as a whole: HLA loss of heterozygosity was observed in approximately 7%, 15% and 30% of AIS, MIA and ADC lesions, respectively, and was not observed in any AAH lesions. The study profiled immune contexture across lung adenocarcinoma precursors and invasive adenocarcinoma using immune gene expression, TCR sequencing and multiplex immunofluorescence. Resected precursor lesions (AAH, AIS, MIA) and invasive adenocarcinomas were compared with paired morphologically normal lung tissue. Sample size was determined by specimen availability and not by a prior power calculation. The immune data were integrated with whole exome sequencing and methylation data from the same cohort of nodules. The overall cohort was made up of around 50 patients with pulmonary nodules who had surgical resection. TCR sequencing data were obtained from more than 45 patients. It was reported in the study that over a hundred samples were used for TCR sequencing. Class I HLA alleles were inferred from exome data with POLYSOLVER, and allele-specific HLA loss was detected with LOHHLA.

The patients had resection in Japan or China between about 2013 and 2017. Histologic diagnosis of each case was confirmed independently by two lung cancer pathologists on H&E slides. Premalignant or tumor cells were enriched for nucleic acid extraction by macro-dissection performed after pathologic assessment. DNA was isolated from FFPE tissue using the AllPrep DNA/RNA FFPE Kit. Here is what the overall study found, with its caveats: Findings were based on association rather than direct causation; larger cohorts with long-term follow-up and longitudinal biopsies were deemed needed. Top T cell clone frequencies were highest in normal lung and appeared to decrease progressively from AAH through AIS, MIA and invasive adenocarcinoma. KRAS-mutant nodules showed the highest T cell clonality compared with EGFR-mutant or double wild-type lesions. Clonality was highest in normal lung, while later-stage lesions appeared to show lower clonality but higher T cell density and diversity. Because all patients came from Japan and China, whether the findings apply to Western populations was uncertain.

CDR1 and CDR2 were assigned from the germline V gene as SGHNT and YENEEA. CDR3 length: 14 amino acids, cysteine to phenylalanine. Of all the DNA, just the CDR3 is kept, 42 bases in frame from base 1. Clipping removes 5 bases from V and 4 bases from J, with 1 as the unmatched junction base count. The sequenced sample consisted of FFPE invasive lung adenocarcinoma tissue. Sample cell subset or site, as interpreted from the label and publication: frankly invasive lung adenocarcinoma (ADC). The sequence was collected from a person in their sixties or seventies with lung adenocarcinoma. The chain employs TRBV11-3 and TRBJ2-3; TRBD2 matches 12 bases in the middle. The CDR3 loop reads CASSPSGRADTQYF. The DNA reads TGTGCCAGCAGCCCTAGCGGGAGGGCAGATACGCAGTATTTT.